This is a list of T cell receptor beta chains from one sample in a study of T-cell reconstitution after alpha-beta-depleted transplantation in children. Via MiXCR, TCRdb re-called the PCR reads, giving one row per CDR3 protein. The sample has fewer than 1 million distinct CDR3 sequences, around 17% seen once. Sequencing used PBMCs, mostly from graft donor cells, obtained 360 days after TCRalphabeta/CD19-depleted stem cell transplant. These receptors came from a male patient younger than 18 who had a stem cell transplant for acute lymphoblastic leukemia, so the T cells may come from the graft donor. Each CDR3 is given with its conserved first and last residue. D genes are given only for firm matches. Only some rows state a clone size, as once, few, many or a class for expanded clones.

D,size,J,V,DNA,CDR3
.,few,TRBJ2-3,TRBV7-7,TGTGCCAGCAGCTTGCAGGGCCCAGATACGCAGTATTTT,CASSLQGPDTQYF
TRBD2,few,TRBJ2-7,TRBV6-5,TGTGCCAGCAGTTACTCCGGGGGAGGGCATTACGAGCAGTACTTC,CASSYSGGGHYEQYF
.,many,TRBJ1-5,TRBV10-2,TGCGCCAGCAGAAGAACACGGGACACCATTCTCCAGCCCCAGCATTTT,CASRRTRDTILQPQHF
.,.,TRBJ2-1,TRBV29-1,TGCAGCCAACTTGACCTAAATGAGCAGTTCTTC,CSQLDLNEQFF
.,.,TRBJ1-5,TRBV30,TGTGCCTGGAGTACAGGGACGACTGGGAATCAGCCCCAGCATTTT,CAWSTGTTGNQPQHF
TRBD1,.,TRBJ2-5,TRBV29-1,TGCAGCGTTGAGTACAGGGGAAACCAAGAGACCCAGTACTTC,CSVEYRGNQETQYF
TRBD2,.,TRBJ2-3,TRBV3-1,TGTGCCAGCAGCCAAGGAGTAGCGGGAGGCTCAGATACGCAGTATTTT,CASSQGVAGGSDTQYF
TRBD1,few,TRBJ2-7,TRBV7-2,TGTGCCAGCAGTCGTACCCGGGACAGGCGAACCTACGAGCAGTACTTC,CASSRTRDRRTYEQYF
.,many,TRBJ2-5,TRBV20-1,TGCAGTGCTACCCGGGACTCTGAGACCCAGTACTTC,CSATRDSETQYF
TRBD2,few,TRBJ2-7,TRBV6-4,TGTGCCAGCAGGGGGGGACTAGCGCCAGACCCCTACGAGCAGTACTTC,CASRGGLAPDPYEQYF
TRBD2,.,TRBJ2-1,TRBV7-9,TGTGCCAGCAGCGGCCAGCGGGGACCTTCTTACAATGAGCAGTTCTTC,CASSGQRGPSYNEQFF
.,few,TRBJ2-7,TRBV11-2,TGTGCCAGCAGCTTGATACAGGGTGCCTACGAGCAGTACTTC,CASSLIQGAYEQYF
TRBD2,few,TRBJ2-7,TRBV9,TGTGCCAGCAGCGTAGGGCGGGGGGTCCCCCTCTACGAGCAGTACTTC,CASSVGRGVPLYEQYF
.,many,TRBJ1-4,TRBV5-1,TGCGCCAGCAGCCCGGAGGGTAGGCATGAAAAACTGTTTTTT,CASSPEGRHEKLFF
TRBD2,.,TRBJ2-5,TRBV4-1,TGCGCCAGCAGCCAAGTCTTTAGCGGGAGGGCCCGGGCCCAAGAGACCCAGTACTTC,CASSQVFSGRARAQETQYF
.,few,TRBJ2-1,TRBV24-1,TGTGCCACCAGTGATCCTGTCCTCACTGAGCAGTTCTTC,CATSDPVLTEQFF
TRBD2,few,TRBJ2-3,TRBV5-1,TGCGCCAGCAGCTTCGGACTAGCGGGAGCTATGGGCACAGATACGCAGTATTTT,CASSFGLAGAMGTDTQYF
.,many,TRBJ2-3,TRBV18,TGTGCCAGCTCACCCAGAAACACAGATACGCAGTATTTT,CASSPRNTDTQYF
.,few,TRBJ2-1,TRBV4-1,TGCGCCAGCAGCCAAGATACTAGCCCCTTCAATGAGCAGTTCTTC,CASSQDTSPFNEQFF
.,.,TRBJ1-4,TRBV4-1,TGCGCCAGCAGCCAAGATGGCTTCTCAGCTGAAAAACTGTTTTTT,CASSQDGFSAEKLFF
.,few,TRBJ2-4,TRBV5-8,TGTGCCAGCAGCTCCCCCTTTCAGTACTTC,CASSSPFQYF
.,few,TRBJ2-7,TRBV11-2,TGTGCCAGCAGCATCGGACAGAGCAGCTCCTACGAGCAGTACTTC,CASSIGQSSSYEQYF
.,.,TRBJ2-1,TRBV18,TGTGCCAGCTCACCGAGGCCTTCTTGGGACAATGAGCAGTTCTTC,CASSPRPSWDNEQFF
TRBD1,many,TRBJ2-3,TRBV27,TGTGCCAGCAGTTTATCGCAGGACAGGAGCACAGATACGCAGTATTTT,CASSLSQDRSTDTQYF
TRBD1,few,TRBJ1-6,TRBV12-3/TRBV12-4,TGTGCCAGCAGTTCCAGACAGGGTAGAGGATCACCCCTCCACTTT,CASSSRQGRGSPLHF
.,few,TRBJ1-1,TRBV5-1,TGCGCCAGCAGCTTTTCCCACAGGGCGGGCACTGAAGCTTTCTTT,CASSFSHRAGTEAFF
.,few,TRBJ2-7,TRBV7-6,TGTGCCAGGAGGAAGGTGACGTCCCCCTACGAGCAGTACTTC,CARRKVTSPYEQYF
TRBD1,many,TRBJ2-3,TRBV2,TGTGCCAGCAGAGCCGGGACAGGGATAGGGCAGTATTTT,CASRAGTGIGQYF
TRBD2,few,TRBJ2-5,TRBV11-1,TGTGCCAGCAGCCTTGGGACTAGCGGGCAACCCTACCAAGAGACCCAGTACTTC,CASSLGTSGQPYQETQYF
TRBD2,few,TRBJ2-1,TRBV2,TGTGCCAGCAGGGTGGGACTAGCCTCCTACAATGAGCAGTTCTTC,CASRVGLASYNEQFF
TRBD1,.,TRBJ2-3,TRBV15,TGTGCCACCAGCAGAGATACGTTGAGGGGGCCCTATTTCACAGATACGCAGTATTTT,CATSRDTLRGPYFTDTQYF
.,many,TRBJ2-1,TRBV7-3,TGTGCCAGCAGCTTAGATAAAGGGGAGCAGTTCTTC,CASSLDKGEQFF
TRBD1,many,TRBJ2-7,TRBV25-1,TGTGCCAGCAGGGGACAGGTTCCCTACGAGCAGTACTTC,CASRGQVPYEQYF
.,.,TRBJ1-2,TRBV19,TGTGCCAGTAGTACCTATGACAGGACTGGCTACACCTTC,CASSTYDRTGYTF
.,.,TRBJ2-2,TRBV29-1,TGCAGCGTTACCCTCCTCGGGACAAGCATAAACACCGGGGAGCTGTTTTTT,CSVTLLGTSINTGELFF
TRBD1,few,TRBJ1-6,TRBV5-1,TGCGCCAGCAGCCTGACCCCCAATGGGACAGTTCGGTGGAAACCCCTCCACTTT,CASSLTPNGTVRWKPLHF
.,.,TRBJ1-5,TRBV12-3/TRBV12-4,TGTGCCAGCAGTTTACGGGTGGCGTTAGCGGCAGGGGTCGATATCAATCAGCCCCAGCATTTT,CASSLRVALAAGVDINQPQHF
.,many,TRBJ2-3,TRBV5-4,TGTGCCAGCAGCTTGGAGCTCTATCTGGTAGATACGCAGTATTTT,CASSLELYLVDTQYF
.,few,TRBJ2-7,TRBV14,TGTGCCAGCAGCCGCCTGCGTGCCTACGAGCAGTACTTC,CASSRLRAYEQYF
TRBD1,many,TRBJ1-1,TRBV29-1,TGCAGCGTTGAGGACAGGGGGCGGAACACTGAAGCTTTCTTT,CSVEDRGRNTEAFF
TRBD2,few,TRBJ2-7,TRBV9,TGTGCCAGCAGCCCCACTAGCGATAACTCCTACGAGCAGTACTTC,CASSPTSDNSYEQYF
.,many,TRBJ2-2,TRBV29-1,TGCAGCGTTGGAACAGGGAACACCGGGGAGCTGTTTTTT,CSVGTGNTGELFF
TRBD2,.,TRBJ2-3,TRBV5-1,TGCGCCAGCAGCTCGAGGGGACTAGCGGGAGGTTTAATGGATACGCAGTATTTT,CASSSRGLAGGLMDTQYF
.,few,TRBJ2-7,TRBV7-2,TGTGCCAGCAGTGCTCAAGGACAGCGCTACGAGCAGTACTTC,CASSAQGQRYEQYF
TRBD2,.,TRBJ2-7,TRBV11-3,TGTGCCAGCAGCTTAGGTCATAGCGGGGGACCCTACGAGCAGTACTTC,CASSLGHSGGPYEQYF
TRBD2,few,TRBJ2-7,TRBV24-1,TGTGCCACCCAACGGGAGGTCTCCTACGAGCAGTACTTC,CATQREVSYEQYF
TRBD1,few,TRBJ1-1,TRBV5-1,TGCGCCAGCAGCTTGGACGGTTTGGACAGGGGGTTGAACACTGAAGCTTTCTTT,CASSLDGLDRGLNTEAFF